The 22 T cell receptor beta chains presented below share a single source sample, sequenced in a study of blood T cell repertoires in COVID-19. Repertoires were generated with immunoSEQ multiplex PCR, while TCRdb's copy carries only in-frame clones and drops some. The sample has about 140,000 clones; roughly 82% are singletons. The sequenced material came from peripheral blood. All receptors derive from a human donor in a cohort sampled during active COVID-19.

The rearrangement joins TRBV12-3 or TRBV12-4 to TRBJ2-7; D is ambiguous. The CDR3 has 12 residues. Trimming shortened V by 2 bases and J by 2 bases, and 4 bases separated the two germline ends. CDR3: CASSLNTYEQYF. In DNA, the CDR3 is TGTGCCAGCAGTTTAAATACCTACGAGCAGTACTTC.

The chain couples TRBV29-1 to TRBJ1-3, with a possible D match to TRBD1 (6 bases). This CDR3 comprises 13 residues. Looked up from germline, CDR1 is SQVTM and CDR2 is ANQGSEA. Between the trimmed V and J ends, which lost 5 bases and 1 base, there was a span of 9 bases. CDR3 bases: TGCAGCGTTACAGGGACATCTGGAAACACCATATATTTT. It translates to CSVTGTSGNTIYF.

This clone showed up just a few times. V usage is TRBV18 and J usage is TRBJ2-4; 8 nucleotides agree with TRBD2. Germline CDR1 is KGHSH and CDR2 is LQKENI. The CDR3 runs to 17 residues. V trimming: 6 bases; J trimming: 9 bases; junction bases outside the gene matches: 19. The CDR3 region has the DNA TGTGCCAGCTCTCCCGGGGGAGCGGGGGCCCCGGGGGGCATTCAGTACTTC. Translated: CASSPGGAGAPGGIQYF.

The rearrangement links TRBV6-6 to TRBJ2-5; 8 nucleotides line up with TRBD1. CDR1 and CDR2 (germline): MNHNY, SVGAGI (reference sequence). The CDR3 spans 15 residues. The ends lost 2 bases at V and 1 base at J; junction bases unmatched: 3. CDR3 nucleotides: TGTGCCAGCAGTTACCCTGACAGGGGCCAAGAGACCCAGTACTTC. The encoded protein is CASSYPDRGQETQYF.

V gene TRBV5-1 combines with J gene TRBJ2-1, with D tentatively TRBD1 (6 bases). V was trimmed by 4 bases and J by 0 bases, leaving 14 bases between them. CDR1 and CDR2 (germline): SGHRS, YFSETQ. The CDR3 contains 16 residues. The CDR3 sequence is CASSRTGQPSYNEQFF. The CDR3 DNA follows: TGCGCCAGCAGCAGGACGGGACAACCCTCCTACAATGAGCAGTTCTTC.

This clone was seen more than once but under ten times. The genes are TRBV28 and TRBJ1-2; D is uncertain. The CDR3 has 13 amino acids. Per germline, CDR1 MDHEN and CDR2 SYDVKM. The ends were cut back, 5 bases at V and 8 bases at J, with 15 bases in the middle. The CDR3 sequence is CASSPPFGYGYTF. The DNA of the CDR3 is TGTGCCAGCAGTCCTCCGTTCGGGTACGGCTACACCTTC.

The V call is TRBV7-9, the J call TRBJ2-3; D might be TRBD1 (6 bases). This CDR3 region has 16 residues. V gave up 2 bases and J gave up 8 bases, with 20 bases separating them. CDR1 and CDR2 from the germline V gene are SEHNR and FQNEAQ (reference sequence). The CDR3 loop is CASSLSGQGSSGTQYF. The CDR3 DNA is TGTGCCAGCAGCTTATCGGGACAAGGGAGCTCTGGTACGCAGTATTTT.

The chain is built from TRBV4-2 and TRBJ1-3, with TRBD1 as a possible D gene (5 bases). Germline V gene sequence: CDR1 LGHNA, CDR2 YNFKEQ. The CDR3 is made up of 17 amino acids. The ends were cut back, 4 bases at V and 1 base at J, with 17 bases in the middle. The CDR3 region is CASSRGEGPGSGNTIYF. CDR3 coding DNA: TGTGCCAGCAGCCGTGGGGAGGGGCCGGGATCTGGAAACACCATATATTTT.

CDR3 nucleotides: TGTGCCAGCTCACCTTTAGGGGCCTCCTACAATGAGCAGTTCTTC. Its translation is CASSPLGASYNEQFF. This chain connects TRBV18 to TRBJ2-1, with D tentatively TRBD1 (5 bases). The CDR3 runs 15 residues. Germline V CDR1 and CDR2: KGHSH, LQKENI. Trimming removed 3 bases from V and 0 bases from J, with 9 bases in between. Full variable domain (missing parts from reference TRBV18 and TRBJ2-1): NAGVMQNPRHLVRRRGQEARLRCSPMKGHSHVYWYRQLPEEGLKFMVYLQKENIIDESGMPKERFSAEFPKEGPSILRIQQVVRGDSAAYFCASSPLGASYNEQFFGPGTRLTVL.

The chain combines TRBV7-9 with TRBJ2-2; 7 bases line up with TRBD1. The CDR3 extends over 13 amino acids. The V and J ends lost 8 bases and 5 bases, in that order; junction bases with no gene match: 5. CDR1 is SEHNR, CDR2 FQNEAQ, per germline (reference sequence). The DNA for the CDR3 is TGTGCCAGCGGGACAGACCTTACCGGGGAGCTGTTTTTT. Protein: CASGTDLTGELFF. Full variable domain (rest looked up from reference TRBV7-9 and TRBJ2-2): DTGVSQNPRHKITKRGQNVTFRCDPISEHNRLYWYRQTLGQGPEFLTYFQNEAQLEKSRLLSDRFSAERPKGSFSTLEIQRTEQGDSAMYLCASGTDLTGELFFGEGSRLTVL.

This chain links TRBV5-6 with TRBJ1-6, with a possible D match to TRBD1 (5 bases). The V end was cut by 1 base, the J end by 8 bases, with 13 bases between. Germline values: CDR1 SGHDT, CDR2 YYEEEE. The CDR3 sequence is 15 residues long. CDR3 in amino acids: CASSLWRGTDSPLHF. The CDR3 DNA reads as TGTGCCAGCAGCTTGTGGAGGGGTACAGATTCACCCCTCCACTTT. Supplemented by reference TRBV5-6 and TRBJ1-6, the full variable domain reads DAGVTQSPTHLIKTRGQQVTLRCSPKSGHDTVSWYQQALGQGPQFIFQYYEEEERQRGNFPDRFSGHQFPNYSSELNVNALLLGDSALYLCASSLWRGTDSPLHFGNGTRLTVT.

The genes are TRBV28 and TRBJ1-1; D is uncertain. This CDR3 has 14 amino acids. Germline V gene lookup returns CDR1 MDHEN and CDR2 SYDVKM. Between the trimmed V and J ends, which lost 1 base and 4 bases, there was a span of 10 bases. This CDR3 reads CASSLLGGGTEAFF. Written as DNA, the CDR3 is TGTGCCAGCAGTTTATTGGGTGGAGGCACTGAAGCTTTCTTT.

The V call is TRBV5-6, the J call TRBJ1-2; D uncertain. CDR1 is SGHDT and CDR2 is YYEEEE in the germline V gene. Trimming took off 5 bases at V and 4 bases at J, with 24 bases between the two ends. The CDR3 runs to 17 residues. As DNA, the CDR3 is TGTGCCAGCAGAAACCGGGGTGCAGAGCTCGGTCTCTATGGCTACACCTTC. It encodes CASRNRGAELGLYGYTF.

The chain has TRBV9 and TRBJ1-6; 8 bases are a match to TRBD1. The germline gives CDR1 SGDLS, CDR2 YYNGEE. The length of the CDR3 is 18 residues. Trimming removed 3 bases from V and 7 bases from J; junction bases left unmatched: 15. The CDR3 is CASSGPTGTGGANSPLHF. As DNA, the CDR3 is TGTGCCAGCAGCGGACCAACCGGGACAGGAGGCGCCAATTCACCCCTCCACTTT. The full variable domain, with the rest looked up from reference TRBV9 and TRBJ1-6, is DSGVTQTPKHLITATGQRVTLRCSPRSGDLSVYWYQQSLDQGLQFLIQYYNGEERAKGNILERFSAQQFPDLHSELNLSSLELGDSALYFCASSGPTGTGGANSPLHFGNGTRLTVT.

The rearrangement joins TRBV21-1 to TRBJ2-2; the D call of TRBD2 is as the table states it, not checked on the DNA. TRBV21-1 is tagged as a pseudogene. This CDR3 is 20 amino acids long. The CDR3 loop is CASSTRLGLAGGINTGELFF. CDR3 in DNA: TGTGCCAGCAGCACCCGACTAGGACTAGCGGGGGGGATAAACACCGGGGAGCTGTTTTTT.

V and J are TRBV18 and TRBJ1-6; no firm D call. Germline V gene lookup returns CDR1 KGHSH and CDR2 LQKENI. This CDR3 has 16 residues. Trimming stripped 3 bases from V and 7 bases from J, with 16 bases between. The CDR3 sequence is CASSPLREARNSPLHF. CDR3 in DNA: TGTGCCAGCTCACCTTTGAGGGAAGCGCGAAATTCACCCCTCCACTTT.

The J gene is TRBJ1-6, the V gene TRBV10-3; 7 nucleotides line up with TRBD1. The germline V gene has CDR1 ENHRY and CDR2 SYGVKD. The CDR3 is made up of 14 amino acids. The V gene end was trimmed by 11 bases and the J gene end by 4 bases; junction bases not matched to a gene: 8. The CDR3, as DNA: TGTGCCTCGGGTGAGGACAGGTATAATTCACCCCTCCACTTT. It is translated as CASGEDRYNSPLHF.

The chain recombines TRBV6-6 with TRBJ2-7; no reliable D call. This CDR3 is 13 amino acids long. Germline CDR1 reads MNHNY; CDR2 reads SVGAGI (reference sequence). For the CDR3, the DNA is TGTGCCAGCAGTTACACCTACCCGCCACCTCCCCCGGTC. It specifies CASSYTYPPPPPV.

The chain links TRBV10-3 to TRBJ1-2; no clear D gene. There are 14 residues in the CDR3. V gave up 7 bases and J gave up 2 bases, with 14 bases separating them. The germline gives CDR1 ENHRY, CDR2 SYGVKD. CDR3 protein: CAIKTPLANYGYTF. The DNA of the CDR3 is TGTGCCATCAAAACTCCTTTAGCGAACTATGGCTACACCTTC.

In this sample, this clone turned up a few times. The chain joins TRBV4-2 to TRBJ1-6; D may be TRBD1 (5 bases). Germline CDR1 LGHNA, CDR2 YNFKEQ. The CDR3 sequence is 17 residues long. The V gene lost 4 bases and the J gene lost 0 bases, with 13 bases spanning the gap. Here the CDR3 reads CASSLDTEASYNSPLHF. DNA of the CDR3: TGTGCCAGCAGCCTGGACACCGAAGCCTCCTATAATTCACCCCTCCACTTT.

The chain combines TRBV3-1 (or the pseudogene TRBV3-2) with TRBJ2-5; D is undetermined. This CDR3 contains 13 residues. V was trimmed by 1 base and J by 4 bases, leaving 7 bases between them. Germline V gene lookup returns CDR1 LGHDT and CDR2 YNNKEL (reference sequence). In nucleotides, the CDR3 is TGTGCCAGCAGCCAAGGGCCGGGAGAGACCCAGTACTTC. Amino acids: CASSQGPGETQYF.

The chain employs TRBV7-9 and TRBJ2-7, with D possibly TRBD2 on 5 matching bases. The CDR3 extends over 12 amino acids. V lost 10 bases, J lost 3 bases, and 13 bases lay in between. Germline V CDR1 and CDR2: SEHNR, FQNEAQ (reference sequence). CDR3 in amino acids: CATNQLGYEQYV. CDR3 DNA: TGTGCCACCAATCAACTAGGCTACGAGCAGTACGTC.